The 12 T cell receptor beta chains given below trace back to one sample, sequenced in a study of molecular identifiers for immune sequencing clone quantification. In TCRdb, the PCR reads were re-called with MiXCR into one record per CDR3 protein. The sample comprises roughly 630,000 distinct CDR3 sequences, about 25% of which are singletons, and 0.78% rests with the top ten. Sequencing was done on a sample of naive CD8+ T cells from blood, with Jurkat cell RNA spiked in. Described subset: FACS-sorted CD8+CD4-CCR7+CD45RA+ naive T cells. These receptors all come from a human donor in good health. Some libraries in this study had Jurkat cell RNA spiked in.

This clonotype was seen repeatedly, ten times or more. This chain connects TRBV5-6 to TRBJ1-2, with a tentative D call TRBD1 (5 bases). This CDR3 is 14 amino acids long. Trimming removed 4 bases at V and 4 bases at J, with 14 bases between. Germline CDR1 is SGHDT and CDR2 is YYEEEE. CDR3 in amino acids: CASSLGLPSYGYTF. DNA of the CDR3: TGTGCCAGCAGCCTGGGACTCCCGAGCTATGGCTACACCTTC.

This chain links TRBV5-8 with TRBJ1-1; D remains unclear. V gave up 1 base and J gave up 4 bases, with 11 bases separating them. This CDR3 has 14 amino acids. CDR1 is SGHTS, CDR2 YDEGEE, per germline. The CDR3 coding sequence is TGTGCCAGCAGCTTGACCTTCCTTGGCACTGAAGCTTTCTTT. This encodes CASSLTFLGTEAFF.

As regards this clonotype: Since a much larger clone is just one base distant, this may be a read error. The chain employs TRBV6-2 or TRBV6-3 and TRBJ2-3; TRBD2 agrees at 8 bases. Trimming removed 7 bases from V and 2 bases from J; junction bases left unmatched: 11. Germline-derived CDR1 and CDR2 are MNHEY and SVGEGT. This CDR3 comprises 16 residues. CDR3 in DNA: TGTGCCAGCAATTATTACCCGGGAGGGTCCACAGATACGCAGTATTTT. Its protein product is CASNYYPGGSTDTQYF.

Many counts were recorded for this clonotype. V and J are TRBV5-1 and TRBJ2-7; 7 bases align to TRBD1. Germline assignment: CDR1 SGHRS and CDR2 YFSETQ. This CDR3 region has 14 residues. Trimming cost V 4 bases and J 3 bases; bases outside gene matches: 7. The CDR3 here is CASSVRDSLYEQYF. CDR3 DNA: TGCGCCAGCAGCGTCCGGGACAGTCTCTACGAGCAGTACTTC.

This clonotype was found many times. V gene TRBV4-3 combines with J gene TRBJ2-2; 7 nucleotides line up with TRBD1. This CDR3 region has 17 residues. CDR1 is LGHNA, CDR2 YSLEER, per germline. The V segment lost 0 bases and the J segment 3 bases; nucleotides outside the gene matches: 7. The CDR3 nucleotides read TGCGCCAGCAGCCAAGATGTAGGGGGCTACGACACCGGGGAGCTGTTTTTT. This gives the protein CASSQDVGGYDTGELFF.

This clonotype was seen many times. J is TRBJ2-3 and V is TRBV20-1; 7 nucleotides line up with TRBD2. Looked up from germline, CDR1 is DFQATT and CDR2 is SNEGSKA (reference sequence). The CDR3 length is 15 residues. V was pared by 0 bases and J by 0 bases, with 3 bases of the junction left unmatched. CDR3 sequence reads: CSARDGGGSTDTQYF. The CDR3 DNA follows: TGCAGTGCTAGAGATGGGGGGGGAAGCACAGATACGCAGTATTTT.

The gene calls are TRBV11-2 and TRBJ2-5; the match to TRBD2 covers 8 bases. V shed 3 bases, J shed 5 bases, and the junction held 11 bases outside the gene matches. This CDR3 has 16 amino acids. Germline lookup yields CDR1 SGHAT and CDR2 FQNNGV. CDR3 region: CASSFTARGATETQYF. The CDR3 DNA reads TGTGCCAGCAGCTTCACAGCGCGGGGGGCGACCGAGACCCAGTACTTC.

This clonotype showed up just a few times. The CDR3 DNA sequence: TGTGCCAGCAGTACTATTTTAGGGACAGGGGGGACCGGGGAGCTGTTTTTT. Translated, it gives CASSTILGTGGTGELFF. The genes are TRBV27 and TRBJ2-2, with TRBD1 identical over 11 bases. After removal of 5 bases from V and 5 bases from J, the junction contained 10 bases not matched to a gene. The germline gives CDR1 MNHEY, CDR2 SMNVEV (reference sequence). The CDR3 contains 17 residues.

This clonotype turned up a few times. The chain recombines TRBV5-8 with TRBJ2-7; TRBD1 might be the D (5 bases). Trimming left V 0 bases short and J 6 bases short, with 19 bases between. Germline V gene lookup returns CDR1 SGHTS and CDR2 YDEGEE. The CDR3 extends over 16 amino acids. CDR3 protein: CASSLEVGAVGREQYF. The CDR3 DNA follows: TGTGCCAGCAGCTTGGAGGTAGGGGCCGTGGGGCGCGAGCAGTACTTC.

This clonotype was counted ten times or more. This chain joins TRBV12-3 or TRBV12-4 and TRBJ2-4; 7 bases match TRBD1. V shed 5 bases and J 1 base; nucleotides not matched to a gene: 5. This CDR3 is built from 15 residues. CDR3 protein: CASSRQGSAKNIQYF. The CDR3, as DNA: TGTGCCAGCAGTCGACAGGGATCCGCCAAAAACATTCAGTACTTC.

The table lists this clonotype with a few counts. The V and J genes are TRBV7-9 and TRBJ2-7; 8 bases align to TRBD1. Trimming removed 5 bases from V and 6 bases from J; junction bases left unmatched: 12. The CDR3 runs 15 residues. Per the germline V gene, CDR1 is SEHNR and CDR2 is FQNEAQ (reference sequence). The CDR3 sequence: CASSLATGARSEQYF. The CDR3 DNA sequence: TGTGCCAGCAGCCTCGCGACAGGGGCGCGGTCCGAGCAGTACTTC.

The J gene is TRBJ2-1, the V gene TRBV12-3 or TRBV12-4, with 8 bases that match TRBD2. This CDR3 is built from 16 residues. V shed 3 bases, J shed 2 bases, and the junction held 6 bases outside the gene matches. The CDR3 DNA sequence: TGTGCCAGCAGTTTTCCGACGGGGGGGCCCTACAATGAGCAGTTCTTC. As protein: CASSFPTGGPYNEQFF.